The entry that follows covers one T cell receptor beta chain sequence. Here immunoSEQ multiplex PCR was the method, and the copy in TCRdb shows in-frame clones only, minus some. The table has 250,000 to 300,000 clones, roughly 90% seen once; the top ten hold about 2.3%. The data stem from a study of blood T cell repertoires in COVID-19. CDR3 length: 17 amino acids. Losses at the gene ends were 5 bases for V and 2 bases for J; bases not matched to a gene: 8. CDR1 and CDR2 from the germline V gene are SGHTA and FQGNSA. The sequenced sample consisted of PBMCs or T cells enriched from blood (not recorded which). The TCR was taken from a woman in her thirties or forties with acute COVID-19. This chain connects TRBV7-2 to TRBJ2-2; TRBD1 matches 10 bases. This chain's CDR3 is CASSKRDRGVNTGELFF. In DNA form, the CDR3 reads TGTGCCAGCAGCAAGAGGGACAGGGGCGTAAACACCGGGGAGCTGTTTTTT.